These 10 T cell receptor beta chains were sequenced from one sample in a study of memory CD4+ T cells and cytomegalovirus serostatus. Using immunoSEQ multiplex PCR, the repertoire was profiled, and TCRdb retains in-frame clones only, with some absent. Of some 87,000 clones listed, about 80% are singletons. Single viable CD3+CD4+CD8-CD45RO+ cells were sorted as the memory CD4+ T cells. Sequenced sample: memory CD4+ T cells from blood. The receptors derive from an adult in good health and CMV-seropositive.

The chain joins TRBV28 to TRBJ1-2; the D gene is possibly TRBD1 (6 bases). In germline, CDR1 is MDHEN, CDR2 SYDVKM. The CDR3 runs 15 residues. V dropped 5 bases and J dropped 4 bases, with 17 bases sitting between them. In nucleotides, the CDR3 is TGTGCCAGCAGTGTACAGGGACGGGGCAGCTATGGCTACACCTTC. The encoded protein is CASSVQGRGSYGYTF.

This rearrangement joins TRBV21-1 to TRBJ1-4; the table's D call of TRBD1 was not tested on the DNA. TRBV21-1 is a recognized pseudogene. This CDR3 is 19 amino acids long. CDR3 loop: CASSKERTGVSFQDEKLFF. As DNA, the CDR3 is TGTGCCAGCAGCAAAGAAAGGACAGGGGTATCCTTCCAGGATGAAAAACTGTTTTTT.

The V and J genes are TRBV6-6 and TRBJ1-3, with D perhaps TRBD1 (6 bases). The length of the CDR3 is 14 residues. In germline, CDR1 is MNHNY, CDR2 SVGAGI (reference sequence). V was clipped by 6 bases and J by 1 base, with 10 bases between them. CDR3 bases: TGTGCCAGCAGCTCAGGGGCTTCTGGAAACACCATATATTTT. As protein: CASSSGASGNTIYF.

The CDR3 bases are TGTGCCAGCAGCCCGTTGGGAGGGGGCGCCTATGGCTACACCTTC. Amino acids: CASSPLGGGAYGYTF. V gene TRBV5-4 combines with J gene TRBJ1-2; 7 bases fit TRBD1. Germline CDR1 SGHNT, CDR2 YYREEE (reference sequence). The CDR3 runs to 15 residues. V lost 4 bases and J lost 4; bases outside the gene matches: 10. Drawing the rest from reference TRBV5-4 and TRBJ1-2, the complete variable domain is ETGVTQSPTHLIKTRGQQVTLRCSSQSGHNTVSWYQQALGQGPQFIFQYYREEENGRGNFPPRFSGLQFPNYSSELNVNALELDDSALYLCASSPLGGGAYGYTFGSGTRLTVV.

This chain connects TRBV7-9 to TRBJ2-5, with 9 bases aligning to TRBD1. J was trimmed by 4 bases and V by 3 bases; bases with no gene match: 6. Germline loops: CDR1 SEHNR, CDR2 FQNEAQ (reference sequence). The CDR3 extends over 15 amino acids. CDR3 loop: CASSFSSGQGETQYF. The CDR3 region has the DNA TGTGCCAGCAGCTTTTCCTCGGGACAGGGAGAGACCCAGTACTTC.

The CDR3 spells CAIGGADRLQPQHF. Here the CDR3 DNA reads TGTGCCATCGGTGGGGCCGACAGGTTACAGCCCCAGCATTTT. The rearrangement links TRBV10-3 to TRBJ1-5; D may be TRBD1 (6 bases). Germline CDR1 is ENHRY and CDR2 is SYGVKD. The CDR3 has 14 amino acids. The ends were cut back, 8 bases at V and 7 bases at J, with 18 bases in the middle.

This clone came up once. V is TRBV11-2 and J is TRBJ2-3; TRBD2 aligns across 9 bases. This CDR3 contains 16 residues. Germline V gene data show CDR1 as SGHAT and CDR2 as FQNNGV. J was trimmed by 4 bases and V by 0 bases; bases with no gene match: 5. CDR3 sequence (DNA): TGTGCCAGCAGCTTAGATGCGGGAGGGTTCGCAGATACGCAGTATTTT. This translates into CASSLDAGGFADTQYF.

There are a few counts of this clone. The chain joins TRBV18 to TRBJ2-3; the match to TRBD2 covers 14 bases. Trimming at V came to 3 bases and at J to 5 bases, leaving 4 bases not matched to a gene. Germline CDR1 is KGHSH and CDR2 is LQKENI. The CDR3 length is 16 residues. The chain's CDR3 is CASSPRLAGGGDTQYF. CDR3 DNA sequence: TGTGCCAGCTCACCCCGACTAGCGGGAGGGGGAGATACGCAGTATTTT. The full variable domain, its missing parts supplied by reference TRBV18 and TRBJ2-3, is NAGVMQNPRHLVRRRGQEARLRCSPMKGHSHVYWYRQLPEEGLKFMVYLQKENIIDESGMPKERFSAEFPKEGPSILRIQQVVRGDSAAYFCASSPRLAGGGDTQYFGPGTRLTVL.

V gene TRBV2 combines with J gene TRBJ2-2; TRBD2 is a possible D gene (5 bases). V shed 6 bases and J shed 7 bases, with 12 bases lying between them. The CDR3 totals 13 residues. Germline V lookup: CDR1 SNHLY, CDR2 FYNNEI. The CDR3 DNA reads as TGTGCCAGCAGGGCGAGGGTTGTCGGGGAGCTGTTTTTT. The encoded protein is CASRARVVGELFF.

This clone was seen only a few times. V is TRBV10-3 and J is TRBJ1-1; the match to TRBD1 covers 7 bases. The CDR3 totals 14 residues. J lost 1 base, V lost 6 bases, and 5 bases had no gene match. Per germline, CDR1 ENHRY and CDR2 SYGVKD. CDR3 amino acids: CAIRGGTANTEAFF. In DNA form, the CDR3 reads TGTGCCATCAGGGGAGGGACAGCGAACACTGAAGCTTTCTTT.